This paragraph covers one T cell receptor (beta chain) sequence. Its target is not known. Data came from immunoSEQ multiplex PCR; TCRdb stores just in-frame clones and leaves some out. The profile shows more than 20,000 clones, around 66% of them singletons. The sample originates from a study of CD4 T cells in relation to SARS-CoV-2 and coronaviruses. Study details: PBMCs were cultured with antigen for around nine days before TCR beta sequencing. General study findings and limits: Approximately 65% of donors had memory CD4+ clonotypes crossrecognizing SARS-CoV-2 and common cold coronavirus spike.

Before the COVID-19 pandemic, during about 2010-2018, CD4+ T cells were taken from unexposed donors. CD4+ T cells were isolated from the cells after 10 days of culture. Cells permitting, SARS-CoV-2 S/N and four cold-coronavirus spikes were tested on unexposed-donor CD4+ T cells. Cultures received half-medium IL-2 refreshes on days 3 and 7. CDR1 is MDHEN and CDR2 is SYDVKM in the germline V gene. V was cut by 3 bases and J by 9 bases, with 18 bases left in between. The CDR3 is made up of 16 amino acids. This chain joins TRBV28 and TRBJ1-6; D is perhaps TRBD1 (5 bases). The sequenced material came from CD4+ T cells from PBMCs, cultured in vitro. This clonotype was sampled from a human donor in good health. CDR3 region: CASSFGRRGKGSPLHF. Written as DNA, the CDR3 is TGTGCCAGCAGTTTTGGTCGTCGGGGGAAAGGTTCACCCCTCCACTTT.